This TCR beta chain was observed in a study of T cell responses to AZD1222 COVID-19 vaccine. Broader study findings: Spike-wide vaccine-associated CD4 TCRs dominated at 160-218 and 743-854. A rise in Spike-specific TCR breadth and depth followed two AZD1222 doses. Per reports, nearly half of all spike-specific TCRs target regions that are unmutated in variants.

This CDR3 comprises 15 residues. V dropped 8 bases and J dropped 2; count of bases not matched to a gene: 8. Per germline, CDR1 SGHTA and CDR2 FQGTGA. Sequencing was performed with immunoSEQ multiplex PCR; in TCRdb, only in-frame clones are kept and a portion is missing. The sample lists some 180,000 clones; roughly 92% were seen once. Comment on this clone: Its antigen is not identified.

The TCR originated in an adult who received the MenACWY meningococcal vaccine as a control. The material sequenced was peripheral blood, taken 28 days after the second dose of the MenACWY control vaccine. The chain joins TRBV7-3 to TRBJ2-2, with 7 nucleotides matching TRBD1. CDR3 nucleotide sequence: TGTGCCAGCGGGTCGGGACAGATTAACACCGGGGAGCTGTTTTTT. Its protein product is CASGSGQINTGELFF.